This T cell receptor (beta chain) was recovered during a study of blood T cell repertoires in COVID-19. Study summary: T cells, B-cell-depleted T cells, or PBMCs provided the cDNA or gDNA that served as material.

Per germline, CDR1 MNHEY and CDR2 SVGAGI. V was cut by 6 bases and J by 4 bases, with 15 bases left in between. The CDR3 sequence is 14 residues long. Sequencing used immunoSEQ multiplex PCR; TCRdb keeps in-frame clones, though not all of them. The sample shows 30,000 to 40,000 clones, about nine tenths of them seen only once. This rearrangement joins TRBV6-5 to TRBJ1-2; the D gene is possibly TRBD1 (5 bases). The sequence was obtained from a human donor in a cohort sampled during active COVID-19. Specimen: peripheral blood. This chain's CDR3 is CASRGPAWGYGYTF. CDR3 DNA sequence: TGTGCCAGCAGGGGGCCGGCTTGGGGCTATGGCTACACCTTC.